Detailed here is one TCR beta chain. Its matching antigen is unknown. These data originate in a study of Ad26.COV2.S vaccination and SARS-CoV-2 variants. Study as a whole: Ad26.COV2.S shots went into the muscle once or twice, 56 days apart. Study-wide findings and caveats: Participants given vaccine showed non-spike TCR breadth similar to that of placebo recipients.

Clones were sequenced by immunoSEQ multiplex PCR, and TCRdb holds only the in-frame ones, with some missing. This sample yields roughly 320,000 clones, of which 85% are seen a single time; 2% to 2.5% belongs to the top ten. The treatment was: 15 to 20 received Ad26.COV2.S at low or high dose, single or two shots; a few received placebo; per-sample allocation not given. Specimen acquisition occurred on day 63 following the initial vaccine or placebo injection. An 18-55-year-old adult in Boston served as donor. Participants' vaccine, an Ad26 vector, delivered Wuhan-strain SARS-CoV-2 spike. J gave up 6 bases and V 7 bases, and 11 bases lay outside the gene matches. Germline-derived CDR1 and CDR2 are MNHEY and SVGAGI. The CDR3 spans 14 residues.

This TCR was recovered from a person between 18 and 60 years old who received the Ad26.COV2.S COVID-19 vaccine or a placebo. This chain links TRBV6-5 with TRBJ2-7; 8 nucleotides align to TRBD1. Sequences were derived from peripheral blood, sampled in a trial of Ad26.COV2.S vaccine versus placebo. The CDR3 spells CASTKGRGLSEQYF. The CDR3 region has the DNA TGTGCCAGCACCAAGGGCAGGGGGCTCTCCGAGCAGTACTTC.